The rows below give T cell receptor beta chains drawn from one sample of a study of patients and donors after allogeneic stem cell transplantation. Using its own MiXCR run on the RT-PCR reads, TCRdb lists one record per CDR3 protein. This sample carries approximately 160,000 distinct CDR3 sequences, roughly 30% of them seen once, and the ten largest clones take 3.2%. The sample comprised blood, either unsorted or a sorted T cell fraction (not recorded which). The receptors shown here come from a human donor who was either an allogeneic HSCT recipient or a stem cell or donor lymphocyte infusion donor (not recorded which). It is not recorded whose cells these are; they may come from a transplant donor. The CDR3 runs from the conserved cysteine through the conserved F or W. A D gene is named only where the DNA matches it firmly. Clone size is given for some rows only: seen once, a few or many times, or a class if the clone is expanded.

TRBV9	TRBJ2-1	-	-	CASSEGVHRDEQFF	TGTGCCAGCAGCGAGGGCGTCCACAGGGATGAGCAGTTCTTC
TRBV6-5	TRBJ2-2	few	-	CASTDNTGELFF	TGTGCCAGCACTGACAACACCGGGGAGCTGTTTTTT
TRBV7-2	TRBJ2-5	few	-	CASSPGGAETQYF	TGTGCCAGCAGCCCAGGTGGGGCAGAGACCCAGTACTTC
TRBV7-3	TRBJ2-1	-	-	CASSLRFQAFYNEQFF	TGTGCCAGCAGCTTAAGATTCCAGGCCTTTTACAATGAGCAGTTCTTC
TRBV12-3/TRBV12-4	TRBJ2-1	once	-	CASRGIALNNEQFF	TGTGCCAGCAGGGGGATCGCGCTAAACAATGAGCAGTTCTTC
TRBV29-1	TRBJ1-4	many	-	CSVDTGNEKLFF	TGCAGCGTTGACACGGGTAATGAAAAACTGTTTTTT
TRBV29-1	TRBJ2-7	-	TRBD2	CSVVPGLAVSAYEQYF	TGCAGCGTTGTTCCGGGACTAGCGGTATCGGCCTACGAGCAGTACTTC
TRBV4-3	TRBJ2-7	few	-	CASSPRTVDEQYF	TGCGCCAGCAGCCCTCGGACAGTCGACGAGCAGTACTTC
TRBV5-1	TRBJ1-5	few	-	CASSLAGGEPQHF	TGCGCCAGCAGCTTGGCGGGGGGGGAGCCCCAGCATTTT
TRBV7-9	TRBJ2-7	-	-	CAGLSEGTYEQYF	TGTGCCGGCCTTTCCGAGGGAACCTACGAGCAGTACTTC
TRBV9	TRBJ2-3	-	TRBD2	CASSVTGTSGDTQYF	TGTGCCAGCAGCGTTACGGGGACTAGCGGTGATACGCAGTATTTT
TRBV7-7	TRBJ2-3	-	-	CASSPLIDGIGTDTQYF	TGTGCTAGCAGCCCCTTGATTGATGGGATCGGCACAGATACGCAGTATTTT
TRBV7-9	TRBJ2-7	-	-	CASSLPHEQYF	TGTGCCAGCAGTCTTCCCCACGAGCAGTACTTC
TRBV27	TRBJ1-6	few	-	CASTMGGFNSPLHF	TGTGCCAGCACGATGGGGGGCTTTAATTCACCCCTCCACTTT
TRBV30	TRBJ1-1	-	-	CAWSVPNEAFF	TGTGCCTGGAGTGTACCAAATGAAGCTTTCTTT
TRBV10-3	TRBJ2-3	-	-	CAISEREDRAATDTQYF	TGTGCCATCAGTGAGCGGGAGGACAGAGCGGCGACAGATACGCAGTATTTT
TRBV7-9	TRBJ1-4	few	-	CATPGTRGEKLFF	TGTGCCACCCCGGGGACAAGAGGTGAAAAACTGTTTTTT
TRBV19	TRBJ1-2	few	-	CASSFYRAEDGYTF	TGTGCCAGTAGTTTCTACAGGGCAGAGGATGGCTACACCTTC
TRBV15	TRBJ1-2	many	-	CATSTTFGNYGYTF	TGTGCCACCAGCACCACCTTCGGAAACTATGGCTACACCTTC
TRBV10-3	TRBJ2-3	-	TRBD2	CAPRREGFTDTQYF	TGTGCCCCCCGGCGGGAGGGCTTCACAGATACGCAGTATTTT
TRBV4-2	TRBJ1-1	few	-	CASSATGLNTEAFF	TGTGCCAGCAGCGCCACAGGGTTGAACACTGAAGCTTTCTTT
TRBV10-3	TRBJ1-2	few	-	CAISEPMAPKGYGYTF	TGTGCCATCAGTGAGCCGATGGCTCCGAAGGGCTATGGCTACACCTTC
TRBV7-9	TRBJ1-5	few	-	CASSSTVHQPQHF	TGTGCCAGCAGCTCTACGGTGCACCAGCCCCAGCATTTT
TRBV28	TRBJ2-3	-	-	CASTNPPGRRADTQYF	TGTGCCAGCACCAACCCCCCCGGGAGACGGGCAGATACGCAGTATTTT
TRBV2	TRBJ1-1	few	-	CASSPEMNTEAFF	TGTGCCAGCAGTCCAGAAATGAACACTGAAGCTTTCTTT
TRBV4-3	TRBJ2-2	-	TRBD2	CASSQVWSGGPGELFF	TGCGCCAGCAGCCAAGTCTGGTCGGGAGGGCCCGGGGAGCTGTTTTTT
TRBV3-1	TRBJ1-3	-	-	CASSQWVAGNTIYF	TGTGCCAGCAGCCAATGGGTTGCTGGAAACACCATATATTTT
TRBV5-1	TRBJ1-1	many	-	CASSPEGREAFF	TGCGCCAGCAGCCCAGAGGGGCGGGAAGCTTTCTTT
TRBV18	TRBJ2-5	-	-	CASSPGVGAGQETQYF	TGTGCCAGCTCACCAGGAGTAGGGGCCGGCCAAGAGACCCAGTACTTC
TRBV20-1	TRBJ2-3	-	-	CSAQTRAMADTQYF	TGCAGTGCCCAAACAAGGGCGATGGCAGATACGCAGTATTTT
TRBV10-2	TRBJ2-1	-	-	CASSESRKDNEQFF	TGCGCCAGCAGTGAGTCGAGGAAGGACAATGAGCAGTTCTTC
TRBV6-2/TRBV6-3	TRBJ1-6	-	-	CATTDPGYSPLHF	TGTGCCACCACCGATCCGGGGTATTCACCCCTCCACTTT
TRBV7-9	TRBJ2-1	-	-	CASSLGREPQFF	TGTGCCAGCAGCTTAGGTCGGGAGCCGCAGTTCTTC
TRBV28	TRBJ1-3	-	-	CASSPVRYPGNTIYF	TGTGCCAGCAGCCCAGTTCGGTACCCGGGAAACACCATATATTTT
TRBV4-2	TRBJ1-3	many	TRBD1	CASSQATGVAGNTIYF	TGTGCCAGCAGCCAAGCGACAGGGGTCGCGGGAAACACCATATATTTT
TRBV27	TRBJ2-5	-	TRBD2	CASSYGLATETQYF	TGTGCCAGCAGTTACGGACTAGCGACAGAGACCCAGTACTTC
TRBV7-9	TRBJ1-4	few	TRBD1	CASTPGTATNEKLFF	TGTGCCAGCACCCCCGGGACAGCAACTAATGAAAAACTGTTTTTT
TRBV6-7	TRBJ1-5	many	TRBD1	CASSYRTGLDNQPQHF	TGTGCCAGCAGTTATCGGACAGGTCTGGATAATCAGCCCCAGCATTTT
TRBV4-3	TRBJ2-3	-	TRBD2	CASSQDRVLAGATDTQYF	TGCGCCAGCAGCCAAGATCGTGTACTAGCGGGAGCCACAGATACGCAGTATTTT
TRBV7-2	TRBJ2-5	few	TRBD1	CASSLQQGVSETQYF	TGTGCCAGCAGCTTACAACAGGGGGTGTCAGAGACCCAGTACTTC
TRBV18	TRBJ2-5	-	TRBD1	CASSPSGGRETQYF	TGTGCCAGCTCACCATCAGGGGGACGAGAGACCCAGTACTTC
TRBV29-1	TRBJ2-1	few	-	CSVGGNEQFF	TGCAGCGTTGGGGGGAATGAGCAGTTCTTC
TRBV6-4	TRBJ1-2	few	-	CASSDRRGYGYTF	TGTGCCAGCAGTGACAGGAGAGGCTATGGCTACACCTTC